These T cell receptor beta chains were read from a single sample in a study of a mutant IDH1 vaccine in newly diagnosed glioma. Profiling relied on immunoSEQ multiplex PCR, and the TCRdb table lists in-frame clones only, not all of them. The sample consists of approximately 57,000 clones, around 82% of them appearing once. For these TCRs, the target antigens are not known. Sequencing used PBMCs, obtained from a glioma patient whose treatment included an IDH1 peptide vaccine. Receptors were obtained from a woman aged 18-29 years with glioma. Some clones in this sample may be carry-over from other donors' samples. CDR3s include the opening cysteine and the closing phenylalanine or tryptophan. Fields, in order: V gene, J gene, clone size, D gene, CDR3 protein, CDR3 DNA. A D gene is named only where the DNA matches it firmly. Part of the rows lack a size; the others show once, few, many or a class for expanded clones.

TRBV10-3	TRBJ2-2	once	TRBD1	CAISNKGQGDTGELLF	TGTGCCATCTCCAATAAGGGACAGGGGGACACCGGGGAGCTGCTTTTT
TRBV29-1	TRBJ2-7	-	-	CSVLSTSHEQYF	TGCAGCGTGCTATCTACCAGCCACGAGCAGTACTTC
TRBV13	TRBJ1-1	-	-	CASSPASTEAFF	TGTGCCAGCAGCCCCGCCTCCACTGAAGCTTTCTTT
TRBV5-4	TRBJ1-4	few	-	CASSTRSRTNEKLFF	TGTGCCAGCAGCACCCGAAGCCGAACTAATGAAAAACTGTTTTTT
TRBV11-2	TRBJ2-7	-	TRBD2	CASSFGTSGIYEQYF	TGTGCCAGCAGCTTCGGGACTAGCGGGATCTACGAGCAGTACTTC
TRBV7-7	TRBJ1-3	-	-	CASSAGRTAGNTIYF	TGTGCTAGCAGCGCCGGCCGGACAGCAGGAAACACCATATATTTT
TRBV11-2	TRBJ2-1	-	TRBD1	CANSFRDRPSIDEQFF	TGTGCCAACAGCTTCCGGGACAGGCCATCAATCGATGAGCAGTTCTTC
TRBV7-9	TRBJ2-1	-	-	CASSLASQGQFF	TGTGCCAGCAGCTTAGCAAGCCAGGGGCAGTTCTTC
TRBV29-1	TRBJ2-1	-	TRBD2	CSVETSEYNEQFF	TGCAGCGTTGAAACTAGCGAGTACAATGAGCAGTTCTTC
TRBV4-3	TRBJ1-2	-	-	CASSQDPGMSYGYTF	TGCGCCAGCAGCCAAGATCCTGGGATGAGCTATGGCTACACCTTC
TRBV5-4	TRBJ2-5	-	TRBD2	CASSLTSGQETQYF	TGTGCCAGCAGCTTGACTAGCGGCCAAGAGACCCAGTACTTC
TRBV5-6	TRBJ2-7	-	-	CASSSSGTWYEQYF	TGTGCCAGCAGCTCGTCCGGGACTTGGTACGAGCAGTACTTC
TRBV30	TRBJ2-1	-	TRBD2	CAWSVAWLKRERGEQFF	TGTGCCTGGAGTGTAGCCTGGTTGAAGCGGGAGCGGGGTGAGCAGTTCTTC
TRBV4-3	TRBJ2-2	-	TRBD1	CASSQPTGVNTGELFF	TGCGCCAGCAGCCAGCCGACAGGGGTGAACACCGGGGAGCTGTTTTTT
TRBV7-2	TRBJ1-1	-	TRBD1	CASRVQGATEAFF	TGTGCCAGCAGGGTACAGGGGGCGACTGAAGCTTTCTTT
TRBV29-1	TRBJ2-1	-	TRBD2	CSVGGGSYNEQFF	TGCAGCGTTGGGGGGGGCTCCTACAATGAGCAGTTCTTC
TRBV5-1	TRBJ2-7	-	TRBD1	CASSSSPGQTPEQYF	TGCGCCAGCAGCTCCTCTCCGGGACAGACCCCCGAGCAGTACTTC
TRBV5-1	TRBJ1-1	-	TRBD1	CASSYRTGPNTEAFF	TGCGCCAGCAGCTACCGGACAGGGCCGAACACTGAAGCTTTCTTT
TRBV2	TRBJ1-6	few	-	CASRDGGLRSPLHF	TGTGCCAGCAGGGACGGCGGACTACGGTCACCCCTCCACTTT
TRBV10-3	TRBJ2-7	few	TRBD2	CAAGLVYEQYF	TGTGCTGCCGGACTAGTATACGAGCAGTACTTC
TRBV5-6	TRBJ2-2	few	-	CASSLVWAANTGELFF	TGTGCCAGCAGCTTGGTATGGGCCGCGAACACCGGGGAGCTGTTTTTT
TRBV7-7	TRBJ2-2	-	TRBD2	CASSAGGTTGELFF	TGTGCCAGCAGCGCGGGGGGCACCACCGGGGAGCTGTTTTTT
TRBV30	TRBJ2-1	-	TRBD2	CAWSVRPSGRAYNEQFF	TGTGCCTGGAGTGTAAGGCCTAGCGGGAGGGCCTACAATGAGCAGTTCTTC
TRBV19	TRBJ1-2	-	TRBD1	CASTPGDRDPFNYGYTF	TGTGCCAGTACCCCCGGGGACAGGGACCCGTTTAACTATGGCTACACCTTC
TRBV29-1	TRBJ1-2	-	-	CSGKGTTYGYTF	TGCAGCGGGAAGGGGACAACTTATGGCTACACCTTC
TRBV29-1	TRBJ1-1	-	-	CSVAMDVRAFF	TGCAGCGTTGCCATGGACGTCCGGGCTTTCTTT
TRBV4-1	TRBJ1-1	-	-	CASSQDWGPNTEAFF	TGCGCCAGCAGCCAAGATTGGGGACCGAACACTGAAGCTTTCTTT
TRBV18	TRBJ1-1	-	-	CASSPTKRNGVGSTEAFF	TGTGCCAGCTCACCCACTAAACGTAACGGGGTCGGGAGCACTGAAGCTTTCTTT
TRBV7-3	TRBJ2-7	-	TRBD1	CASSLTGTHYEQYF	TGTGCCAGCAGCCTGACAGGGACCCACTACGAGCAGTACTTC
TRBV7-2	TRBJ2-1	-	-	CASSLSGGDEQFF	TGTGCCAGCAGCTTGTCAGGAGGGGATGAGCAGTTCTTC
TRBV11-1	TRBJ2-1	-	TRBD2	CASSSGLGLAGDVEQFF	TGTGCCAGCAGCTCGGGGCTAGGACTAGCGGGAGACGTTGAGCAGTTCTTC
TRBV2	TRBJ1-1	-	-	CASSELTGTEAFF	TGTGCCAGCAGTGAGCTGACGGGGACTGAAGCTTTCTTT
TRBV6-1	TRBJ2-1	once	-	CASSEQNLLNNEQFF	TGTGCCAGCAGTGAACAGAACTTACTTAACAATGAGCAGTTCTTC
TRBV13	TRBJ1-2	few	-	CASSWPTVSNYGYTF	TGTGCCAGCAGCTGGCCTACAGTCTCTAACTATGGCTACACCTTC
TRBV5-6	TRBJ2-7	-	-	CASSLTGAYEQYF	TGTGCCAGCAGCTTGACCGGGGCCTACGAGCAGTACTTC
TRBV6-5	TRBJ1-2	few	-	CASRLDRTYGYTF	TGTGCCAGCAGACTCGACAGGACTTATGGCTACACCTTC
TRBV2	TRBJ2-7	-	-	CASSQPMGQIHEQYF	TGTGCCAGCAGTCAGCCGATGGGGCAGATCCACGAGCAGTACTTC
TRBV19	TRBJ1-5	-	TRBD1	CASSRGTGNSNQPQHF	TGTGCCAGTAGCCGTGGGACAGGGAATAGCAATCAGCCCCAGCATTTT
TRBV27	TRBJ2-7	few	-	CASSALHSYEQYF	TGTGCCAGCAGTGCACTGCACTCCTACGAGCAGTACTTC
TRBV29-1	TRBJ2-7	once	TRBD1	CSGRRGLDEQYF	TGCAGCGGCCGCAGGGGGCTGGATGAGCAGTACTTC
TRBV7-9	TRBJ1-5	few	-	CASSFSDSNQPQHF	TGTGCCAGCAGCTTCAGCGATAGCAATCAGCCCCAGCATTTT
TRBV7-2	TRBJ2-1	-	TRBD1	CASSPVRGPYNEQFF	TGTGCCAGCAGCCCCGTCAGGGGGCCCTACAATGAGCAGTTCTTC
TRBV7-8	TRBJ2-1	-	TRBD2	CASSRLAPFVFSYNEQFF	TGTGCCAGCAGCCGACTAGCGCCTTTTGTTTTCTCCTACAATGAGCAGTTCTTC
TRBV7-2	TRBJ1-2	-	-	CASSLVSSSYGYTF	TGTGCCAGCAGCTTAGTTAGCAGTTCCTATGGCTACACCTTC
TRBV9	TRBJ1-1	-	-	CASGNQNTEAFF	TGTGCCAGCGGAAACCAGAACACTGAAGCTTTCTTT
TRBV7-2	TRBJ1-2	-	-	CASSPNAAQTRNYGYTF	TGTGCCAGCAGCCCAAACGCGGCGCAGACGCGGAACTATGGCTACACCTTC
TRBV7-9	TRBJ1-5	-	TRBD1	CASSLGQDQPQHF	TGTGCCAGCAGCCTAGGACAGGACCAGCCCCAGCATTTT
TRBV25-1	TRBJ2-7	-	TRBD1	CASRTGLEQYF	TGTGCCAGTAGGACAGGCCTCGAGCAGTACTTC
TRBV6-1	TRBJ1-1	-	TRBD1	CACLAGGYTEAFF	TGTGCCTGCCTGGCAGGGGGCTACACTGAAGCTTTCTTT
TRBV10-1	TRBJ2-7	-	-	CASSDRGRSYEQYF	TGCGCCAGCAGTGATAGGGGACGGTCCTACGAGCAGTACTTC
TRBV30	TRBJ2-6	-	-	CGTDGAGANVLTF	TGTGGGACGGACGGAGCCGGGGCCAACGTCCTGACTTTC
TRBV7-9	TRBJ1-1	-	TRBD1	CASSLGQGRATEAFF	TGTGCCAGCAGCTTAGGACAGGGAAGGGCCACTGAAGCTTTCTTT
TRBV4-1	TRBJ2-2	-	-	CASSASTGELFF	TGCGCCAGCAGCGCAAGCACCGGGGAGCTGTTTTTT
TRBV2	TRBJ1-4	once	-	CASSAVSGGGKLFF	TGTGCCAGCAGTGCCGTTTCTGGGGGGGGAAAACTGTTTTTT
TRBV5-4	TRBJ1-1	-	-	CASSPDIAGRTEAFF	TGTGCCAGCAGCCCGGATATCGCAGGGAGGACTGAAGCTTTCTTT
TRBV6-5	TRBJ2-1	-	-	CASSYSGGVAYNEQFF	TGTGCCAGCAGTTACTCGGGAGGAGTCGCTTACAATGAGCAGTTCTTC
TRBV5-4	TRBJ2-7	-	-	CASSLGSPSSYEQYF	TGTGCCAGCAGCTTAGGCAGCCCTAGCTCCTACGAGCAGTACTTC
TRBV4-3	TRBJ2-7	once	TRBD2	CASSQDGELATNEQYF	TGCGCCAGCAGCCAAGATGGGGAACTAGCGACGAACGAGCAGTACTTC